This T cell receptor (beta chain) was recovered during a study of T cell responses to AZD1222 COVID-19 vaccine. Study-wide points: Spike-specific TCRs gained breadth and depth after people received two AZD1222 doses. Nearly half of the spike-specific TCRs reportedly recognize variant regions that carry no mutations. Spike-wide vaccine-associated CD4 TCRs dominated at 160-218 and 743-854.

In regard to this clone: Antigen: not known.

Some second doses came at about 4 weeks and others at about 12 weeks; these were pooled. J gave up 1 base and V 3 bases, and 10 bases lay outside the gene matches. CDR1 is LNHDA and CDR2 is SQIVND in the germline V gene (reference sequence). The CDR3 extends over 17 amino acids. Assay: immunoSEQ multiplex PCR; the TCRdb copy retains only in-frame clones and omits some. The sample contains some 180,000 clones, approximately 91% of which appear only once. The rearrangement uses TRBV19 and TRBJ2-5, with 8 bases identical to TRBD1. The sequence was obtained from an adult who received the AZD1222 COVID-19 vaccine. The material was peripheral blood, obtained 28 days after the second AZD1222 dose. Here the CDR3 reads CASSMSGRGTGQETQYF. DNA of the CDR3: TGTGCCAGTAGTATGTCGGGCCGGGGGACAGGCCAAGAGACCCAGTACTTC. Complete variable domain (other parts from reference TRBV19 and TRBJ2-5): DGGITQSPKYLFRKEGQNVTLSCEQNLNHDAMYWYRQDPGQGLRLIYYSQIVNDFQKGDIAEGYSVSREKKESFPLTVTSAQKNPTAFYLCASSMSGRGTGQETQYFGPGTRLLVL.